This TCR beta chain was identified in a study of beta chain features in type 1 diabetes. Study details: The patients were much like the healthy donors in age, gender and cell yields.

Once sorted, every population was more than 95% pure. The sequenced template was cDNA made from the entire isolated RNA. Profiling relied on immunoSEQ multiplex PCR, and the TCRdb table lists in-frame clones only, not all of them. Among under 900,000 clones listed, about a sixth were seen once. The V and J ends lost 5 bases and 10 bases respectively, with 20 bases between them. Germline CDR1 reads SGHTA; CDR2 reads FQGNSA. The CDR3 contains 14 residues. The chain joins TRBV7-2 to TRBJ1-2; D perhaps matches TRBD1 (5 bases). The sample was naive CD4+ T cells from blood. The TCR sequence derives from a woman between 18 and 29 years old in good health. The CDR3: CASSPGPSRNTYTF. The CDR3 nucleotides are TGTGCCAGCAGCCCGGGACCTTCGAGGAATACCTACACCTTC.